These 24 T cell receptor beta chains came from one sample sequenced in a study of blood T cells in healthy people across ages. The second PCR ran roughly 6 to 11 cycles with a sample-barcoded 5' primer and J-beta primers. TCRdb used MiXCR to reprocess the 5' RACE reads, holding one entry per CDR3 protein. Of 850,000 to 1,000,000 distinct CDR3 sequences in the sample, just over 50% were seen once. Input material: blood. Source of these receptors: a woman aged 60-75 years in good health.

The chain carries TRBV12-3 or TRBV12-4 and TRBJ2-4, with TRBD1 as a possible D gene (6 bases). This CDR3 region has 16 residues. V lost 8 bases and J lost 1, with 18 bases in between. In DNA form, the CDR3 reads TGTGCCAGCGCCCCCCTGGGGGCTCGGGCCAAAAACATTCAGTACTTC. Translation gives CASAPLGARAKNIQYF.

The chain combines TRBV6-1 with TRBJ2-7; D is uncertain. Germline loops: CDR1 MNHNS, CDR2 SASEGT. The CDR3 spans 16 residues. V lost 4 bases and J 3 bases, leaving 19 bases between the germline ends. Here the CDR3 reads CASSGSILGPNYEQYF. Here the CDR3 DNA reads TGTGCCAGCAGTGGCTCGATCTTAGGGCCCAACTACGAGCAGTACTTC.

The chain carries TRBV4-3 and TRBJ2-1; 7 nucleotides match TRBD1. In germline, CDR1 is LGHNA, CDR2 YSLEER. The V segment lost 2 bases and the J segment 10 bases; nucleotides outside the gene matches: 11. This CDR3 is built from 15 residues. The CDR3 protein is CASSQLPQGGCEQFF. DNA for the CDR3: TGCGCCAGCAGCCAACTCCCCCAAGGGGGCTGCGAGCAGTTCTTC.

This clonotype was seen only once. A junction end diverges from the germline sequence, so it may reflect a read error. This CDR3 is CAGSWAGGGFGSYNEQFF. The CDR3, as DNA: TGTGCCGGCAGTTGGGCAGGGGGAGGATTCGGGTCCTACAATGAGCAGTTCTTC. The rearrangement links TRBV27 to TRBJ2-1; perhaps TRBD1 as D (7 bases). This CDR3 is 18 amino acids long. CDR1 is MNHEY, CDR2 SMNVEV, per germline (reference sequence).

This clonotype has just a few counts. J is TRBJ2-3 and V is TRBV10-1; TRBD2 matches at 7 bases. The CDR3 sequence is 14 residues long. Germline V gives CDR1 WNHNN, CDR2 SYGVQD (reference sequence). J was trimmed by 4 bases and V by 6 bases; bases with no gene match: 7. The CDR3 loop is CASRMREFSDTQYF. As DNA, the CDR3 is TGCGCCAGCAGGATGCGGGAGTTCTCAGATACGCAGTATTTT.

The chain combines TRBV18 with TRBJ1-3, with 7 positions matching TRBD1. The junction had 6 bases not matched to a gene; V was cut back by 3 bases and J by 4 bases. The V gene's germline CDR1 is KGHSH and CDR2 LQKENI. The CDR3 extends over 15 amino acids. DNA of the CDR3: TGTGCCAGCTCACCTGGGGACAGAAGAGGAAACACCATATATTTT. The encoded protein is CASSPGDRRGNTIYF.

The genes are TRBV6-6 and TRBJ2-3; TRBD2 might be the D (6 bases). The CDR3 has 16 amino acids. The V end was cut by 6 bases, the J end by 4 bases, with 20 bases between. Germline CDR1 reads MNHNY; CDR2 reads SVGAGI (reference sequence). CDR3 nucleotides: TGTGCCAGCAGCTATTCTCGGGGGAGGATAGCAGATACGCAGTATTTT. Amino acids: CASSYSRGRIADTQYF.

V gene TRBV20-1 combines with J gene TRBJ1-2, with D tentatively TRBD1 (5 bases). Germline V gives CDR1 DFQATT, CDR2 SNEGSKA (reference sequence). The CDR3 consists of 16 residues. Trimming took 0 bases from V and 0 from J, leaving 14 bases between them. CDR3 sequence reads: CSARDPAQGANYGYTF. Written as DNA, the CDR3 is TGCAGTGCTAGAGATCCGGCCCAGGGAGCTAACTATGGCTACACCTTC.

The chain carries TRBV6-2 or TRBV6-3 and TRBJ2-4, with D perhaps matching TRBD1 or TRBD2 (5 bases each). The CDR3 is 16 residues long. Germline CDR1 MNHEY, CDR2 SVGEGT. V was cut by 2 bases and J by 2 bases, with 13 bases left in between. The CDR3 is CASSYGTLPSKNIQYF. The DNA of the CDR3 is TGTGCCAGCAGTTACGGGACGCTCCCCTCCAAAAACATTCAGTACTTC.

For this clonotype: A junction boundary mismatches the germline segment, possibly from a read error. The V and J genes are TRBV28 and TRBJ2-7, with 8 bases aligning to TRBD2. This CDR3 comprises 14 residues. Germline CDR1 is MDHEN and CDR2 is SYDVKM. CDR3 nucleotides: TGTGCCAGCAGTTTCGTCGGGAGGGCCTACGTGCAGTACTTC. The encoded protein is CASSFVGRAYVQYF. Using reference TRBV28 and TRBJ2-7 for the parts outside the CDR3, the full variable domain is DVKVTQSSRYLVKRTGEKVFLECVQDMDHENMFWYRQDPGLGLRLIYFSYDVKMKEKGDIPEGYSVSREKKERFSLILESASTNQTSMYLCASSFVGRAYVQYFGPGTRLTVT.

This clonotype was seen just once. The CDR3 coding sequence is TGTGCCAGCAGTTTAAAGGGGGGGGGCGGGAGGCTATATGAGCAGTTCTTC. Amino acid sequence: CASSLKGGGGRLYEQFF. The chain is built from TRBV27 and TRBJ2-1, with 8 bases identical to TRBD2. This CDR3 comprises 17 residues. With 2 bases clipped from V and 8 bases from J, the junction kept 14 bases outside the gene matches. From germline, CDR1 is MNHEY and CDR2 SMNVEV (reference sequence).

This clonotype has more than one count but fewer than ten. The CDR3 nucleotides read TGTGCCAGCAGCTTACGGACTAGCGGGAGTAGGGATACGCAGTATTTT. As protein: CASSLRTSGSRDTQYF. The chain carries TRBV7-8 and TRBJ2-3; 13 nucleotides agree with TRBD2. The V gene end was trimmed by 2 bases and the J gene end by 6 bases; junction bases not matched to a gene: 5. The CDR3 extends over 16 amino acids. Looked up from germline, CDR1 is SGHVS and CDR2 is FQNEAQ.

The gene calls are TRBV7-2 and TRBJ2-3; tentatively, D is TRBD1 (5 bases). There are 16 residues in the CDR3. CDR1 is SGHTA and CDR2 is FQGNSA in the germline V gene. V lost 2 bases, J lost 6 bases, and 18 bases lay in between. The CDR3, as DNA: TGTGCCAGCAGCTTACCTGGGGCCCGGCTCGGCGATACGCAGTATTTT. It codes for CASSLPGARLGDTQYF.

The chain combines TRBV28 with TRBJ1-5; no clear D gene. The ends were cut back, 2 bases at V and 4 bases at J, with 9 bases in the middle. Germline assignment: CDR1 MDHEN and CDR2 SYDVKM. CDR3 size: 14 residues. This CDR3 is CASSLMVRNQPQHF. Written as DNA, the CDR3 is TGTGCCAGCAGTTTAATGGTACGAAATCAGCCCCAGCATTTT. The full variable domain, in which reference TRBV28 and TRBJ1-5 provide the parts outside the CDR3, is DVKVTQSSRYLVKRTGEKVFLECVQDMDHENMFWYRQDPGLGLRLIYFSYDVKMKEKGDIPEGYSVSREKKERFSLILESASTNQTSMYLCASSLMVRNQPQHFGDGTRLSIL.

A note on this clonotype: An end of the junction differs from the germline gene, which may be a read error. V usage is TRBV29-1 and J usage is TRBJ2-1; TRBD2 is a possible D gene (6 bases). Germline V gives CDR1 SQVTM, CDR2 ANQGSEA. CDR3 size: 15 residues. The CDR3 DNA reads as TGCAGCGTTGCCGGGTCCTTTTTGGGAGGCAATGAGCGGTTCTTC. Its translation: CSVAGSFLGGNERFF.

The chain carries TRBV20-1 and TRBJ1-6; D unresolved. Deletions cut 2 bases from V and 14 bases from J, with 19 bases between. The germline V gene encodes CDR1 DFQATT and CDR2 SNEGSKA (reference sequence). CDR3 length: 14 amino acids. In nucleotides, the CDR3 is TGCAGTGCTAGACACCCAGATTATGGTTCTGCCCTCCACTTT. Translated: CSARHPDYGSALHF.

As regards this clonotype: Compared with germline, one end of the junction differs, possibly owing to a read error. The J gene is TRBJ2-7, the V gene TRBV7-9, with TRBD1 identical over 8 bases. The CDR3 sequence is 14 residues long. The germline V gene encodes CDR1 SEHNR and CDR2 FQNEAQ (reference sequence). The chain's CDR3 is CASSPQMTGDEQHF. In DNA form, the CDR3 reads TGTGCCAGCAGCCCACAAATGACAGGGGACGAGCAGCACTTC.

V and J are TRBV20-1 and TRBJ2-3; 7 bases match TRBD1. The CDR3 is made up of 16 amino acids. With V trimmed by 3 bases and J by 1 base, 10 bases remained unmatched. CDR1 is DFQATT and CDR2 is SNEGSKA in the germline V gene (reference sequence). CDR3 bases: TGCAGTGCTAGCAGGGGGATTCCCGTCGGCACAGATACGCAGTATTTT. Protein sequence: CSASRGIPVGTDTQYF.

The rearrangement links TRBV4-1 to TRBJ2-4; TRBD2 might be the D (7 bases). The DNA end is a closer match to TRBJ2-7, so the J assignment may be wrong. The CDR3 runs 15 residues. Looked up from germline, CDR1 is MGHRA and CDR2 is YSYEKL. CDR3 loop: CASSQGGGQGYEQYF. The CDR3 DNA reads TGCGCCAGCAGCCAGGGAGGGGGGCAGGGTTACGAGCAGTACTTC.

The chain combines TRBV4-2 with TRBJ1-5, with 8 bases aligning to TRBD1. CDR1 and CDR2 (germline): LGHNA, YNFKEQ. The CDR3 spans 17 residues. V dropped 0 bases and J dropped 6; count of bases not matched to a gene: 10. For the CDR3, the DNA is TGTGCCAGCAGCCAAGATCTTACAGGGGGAATTTTTCAGCCCCAGCATTTT. Protein product: CASSQDLTGGIFQPQHF.

V usage is TRBV12-3 or TRBV12-4 and J usage is TRBJ2-4; tentatively, D is TRBD1 or TRBD2 (5 bases each). The end of the DNA fits TRBJ2-5 better, so the J call may be wrong. The CDR3 contains 14 residues. The CDR3 sequence is CASNPSGTGETQYF. The CDR3 coding sequence is TGTGCCAGCAATCCGAGCGGAACAGGAGAGACCCAGTACTTC.

V and J are TRBV7-2 and TRBJ2-3; 12 bases are a match to TRBD2. The CDR3 loop spans 15 amino acids. V lost 5 bases to trimming and J lost 6 bases; unmatched junction nucleotides: 6. Germline-derived CDR1 and CDR2 are SGHTA and FQGNSA. The CDR3, as DNA: TGTGCCAGCAGCCCACGGACTAGCGGGACTGATACGCAGTATTTT. Translated, it gives CASSPRTSGTDTQYF.

This clonotype was found many times. The rearrangement uses TRBV29-1 and TRBJ2-1, with 12 positions matching TRBD2. The V segment lost 7 bases and the J segment 0 bases; nucleotides outside the gene matches: 7. Germline CDR1 SQVTM, CDR2 ANQGSEA. The CDR3 spans 16 residues. Here the CDR3 DNA reads TGCAGCGGCTGGACTAGCGGGACTAACTCCTACAATGAGCAGTTCTTC. This encodes CSGWTSGTNSYNEQFF.

The table lists this clonotype with a few counts. V and J are TRBV12-3 or TRBV12-4 and TRBJ2-1; 13 bases are a match to TRBD2. With V trimmed by 6 bases and J by 5 bases, 4 bases remained unmatched. The CDR3 runs 15 residues. This chain's CDR3 is CASSMGLAGNNEQFF. The CDR3 region has the DNA TGTGCCAGCAGCATGGGACTAGCGGGAAACAATGAGCAGTTCTTC.